This entry concerns a single TCR beta chain. The data originate from a study of blood T cell repertoires in COVID-19. At the level of the study: There were acute and convalescent COVID-19 samples, and they came from the United States, Italy and Spain. T cells, B-cell-depleted T cells, or PBMCs provided the cDNA or gDNA that served as material.

Authors' processing steps: From reference gene primer amplification, estimates of nucleated cell counts were derived. Using immunoSEQ multiplex PCR, the repertoire was profiled, and TCRdb retains in-frame clones only, with some absent. For V, J and clone size, that table is used; D and trimming come from the DNA. Here the sample spans 95,000 to 100,000 clones, about 87% being singletons. The sample comprised peripheral blood. This clonotype was sampled from a woman aged 30 to 39 with acute or convalescent COVID-19.

CDR3 loop: CASDLTGAGAAFF. CDR3 coding DNA: TGTGCCAGTGATCTTACAGGGGCAGGGGCAGCTTTCTTT. The chain combines TRBV19 with TRBJ1-1; TRBD1 matches 7 bases. This CDR3 has 13 residues. Germline V gene lookup returns CDR1 LNHDA and CDR2 SQIVND (reference sequence). J lost 10 bases, V lost 8 bases, and 13 bases had no gene match.